This TCR beta chain appears in the sequencing data of a study of regulatory T cells in long-lasting Graves disease. Study-level findings and limits: TRBV28 was favored in persistent disease, as were TRBJ1-2 and TRBJ2-5. Having only a small sample size may have limited accuracy.

Building the TCR beta libraries relied on iRepertoire HTBI primers, and CDR3 regions underwent Arm-PCR. TCRdb reanalysed the multiplex PCR reads using MiXCR and keeps one entry per CDR3 protein. The sample includes 350,000 to 450,000 distinct CDR3 sequences, 21% seen only once; the top ten take more than 13%. Deletions cut 0 bases from V and 3 bases from J, with 15 bases between. Germline values: CDR1 GTSNPN, CDR2 SVGIG (reference sequence). The CDR3 is 15 residues long. A remark on this clonotype: Its antigen is as yet unknown.

Noted time point: persistent/refractory GD, antithyroid drugs over 5 years with positive TRAb. Generation of the TCR library employed RNA extracted from PBMCs. It was American Thyroid Association guidelines that determined Graves' disease diagnosis. Sequencing used peripheral blood mononuclear cells (PBMCs), obtained when the disease was refractory, from a patient treated with antithyroid drugs. The origin of this receptor is a female donor with Graves disease. This chain joins TRBV30 and TRBJ2-7, with D perhaps being TRBD1 or TRBD2 (5 bases each). This chain's CDR3 is CAWSVQVGVIYEQYF. The CDR3 DNA reads TGTGCCTGGAGTGTACAGGTGGGAGTAATCTACGAGCAGTACTTC.